Listed here is a single T cell receptor (beta chain). Antigen unknown. The entry originates in a study of monozygotic twins with cystic fibrosis. General observations from the study: Monozygotic CF twins shared more identical nucleotide clonotypes than unrelated patients. Age, concordance and disease severity did not associate with shared CDR3 numbers.

The CDR3 loop spans 16 amino acids. V gave up 4 bases and J gave up 2 bases; unmatched junction bases: 7. The germline gives CDR1 SGDLS, CDR2 YYNGEE. The protocol was immunoSEQ multiplex PCR, while the TCRdb copy is restricted to in-frame clones and leaves out a portion. This table has about 22,000 clones, about 97% appearing once. Sequencing input: blood. The chain is built from TRBV9 and TRBJ2-2, with 8 nucleotides matching TRBD1. The origin of this receptor is a girl aged 5-17 years with cystic fibrosis. CDR3 sequence (DNA): TGTGCCAGCAGCCCAAGTGGACAGGGTAACACCGGGGAGCTGTTTTTT. Encoded protein: CASSPSGQGNTGELFF. Full variable domain (rest looked up from reference TRBV9 and TRBJ2-2): DSGVTQTPKHLITATGQRVTLRCSPRSGDLSVYWYQQSLDQGLQFLIQYYNGEERAKGNILERFSAQQFPDLHSELNLSSLELGDSALYFCASSPSGQGNTGELFFGEGSRLTVL.